The clone carrying this T cell receptor beta chain was counted ten times or more. In germline, CDR1 is SGHNT, CDR2 YYREEE (reference sequence). Germline trimming cut 2 bases from V and 3 bases from J; bases unmatched to any gene: 3. The CDR3 is 15 residues long. Assay used: immunoSEQ multiplex PCR; TCRdb lists only in-frame clones, some missing. The sample has 240,000 or so clones, 75% to 90% seen once. Cohort placement rested on clinical history that participants reported themselves. Participants classified as exposed had met a COVID-19 case within 2 weeks before study entry. This record comes from a study of blood T cell repertoires in COVID-19.

Sequencing was carried out using PBMCs or T cells enriched from blood (not recorded which). This receptor was taken from a man in his forties or fifties who had been exposed to COVID-19. The chain joins TRBV5-4 to TRBJ2-2; TRBD2 agrees at 8 bases. The CDR3 sequence is CASSFTSGYTGELFF. The DNA of the CDR3 is TGTGCCAGCAGCTTTACTAGCGGATACACCGGGGAGCTGTTTTTT.